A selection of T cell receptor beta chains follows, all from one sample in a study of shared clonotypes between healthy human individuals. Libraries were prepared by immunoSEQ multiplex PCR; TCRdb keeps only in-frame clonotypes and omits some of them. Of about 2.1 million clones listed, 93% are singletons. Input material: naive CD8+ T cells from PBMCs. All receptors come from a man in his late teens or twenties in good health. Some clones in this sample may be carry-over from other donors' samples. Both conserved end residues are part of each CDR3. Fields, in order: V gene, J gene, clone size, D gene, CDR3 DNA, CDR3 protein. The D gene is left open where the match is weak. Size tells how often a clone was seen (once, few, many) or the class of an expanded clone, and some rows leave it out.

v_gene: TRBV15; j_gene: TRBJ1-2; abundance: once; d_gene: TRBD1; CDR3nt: TGTGCCACTCACTCCCCTCGGACAGGGTATAACTATGGCTACACCTTC; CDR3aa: CATHSPRTGYNYGYTF
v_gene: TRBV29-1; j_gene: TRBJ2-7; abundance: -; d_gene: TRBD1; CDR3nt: TGCAGCGTAGATCCGGGACAGGGGGGATACGAGCAGTACTTC; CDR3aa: CSVDPGQGGYEQYF
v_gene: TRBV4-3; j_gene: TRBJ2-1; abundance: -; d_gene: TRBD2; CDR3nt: TGCGCCAGCAGCCAGCCCGGACTAGTTACCAACAATGAGCAGTTCTTC; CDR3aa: CASSQPGLVTNNEQFF
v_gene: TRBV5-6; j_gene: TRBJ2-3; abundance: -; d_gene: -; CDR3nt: TGTGCCAGCAGCTTGTACACAGATACGCAGTATTTT; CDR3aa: CASSLYTDTQYF
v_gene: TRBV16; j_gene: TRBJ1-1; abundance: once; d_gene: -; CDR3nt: TGTGCCAGCAGCCAAGGAGTGGGGCCGATGAACACTGAAGCTTTCTTT; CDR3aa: CASSQGVGPMNTEAFF
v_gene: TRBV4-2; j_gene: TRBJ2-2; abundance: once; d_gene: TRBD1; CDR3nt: TGTGCCAGCAGCCAAGCCGGACAGGGGGGAACCGGGGAGCTGTTTTTT; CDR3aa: CASSQAGQGGTGELFF
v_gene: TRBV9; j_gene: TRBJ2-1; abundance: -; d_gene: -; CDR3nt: TGTGCCAGCAGCGCCTACGGGAGCGACAATGAGCAGTTCTTC; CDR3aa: CASSAYGSDNEQFF
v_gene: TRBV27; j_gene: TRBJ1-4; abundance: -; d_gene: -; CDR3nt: TGTGCCAGCAGTTTATACGGGCCCTTCGATGAAAAACTGTTTTTT; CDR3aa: CASSLYGPFDEKLFF
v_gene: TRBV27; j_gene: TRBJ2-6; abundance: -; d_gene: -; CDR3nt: TGTGCCAGTCGTTCTCTGGAGAACGTCCTGACTTTC; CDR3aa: CASRSLENVLTF
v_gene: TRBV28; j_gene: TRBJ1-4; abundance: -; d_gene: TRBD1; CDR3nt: TGTGCCAGCAGTTTATACCCCGCGGGGACAGTGGGGGAAAAACTGTTTTTT; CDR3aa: CASSLYPAGTVGEKLFF
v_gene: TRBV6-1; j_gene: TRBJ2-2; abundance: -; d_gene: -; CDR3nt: TGTGCCAGCAGTGAATACCCCCGGCCCGGGGAGCTGTTTTTT; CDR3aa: CASSEYPRPGELFF
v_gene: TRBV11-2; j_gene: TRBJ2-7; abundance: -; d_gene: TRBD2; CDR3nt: TGTGCCAGCAGCGCCCTAGCGGGAGGGCGTGACGAGCAGTACTTC; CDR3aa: CASSALAGGRDEQYF
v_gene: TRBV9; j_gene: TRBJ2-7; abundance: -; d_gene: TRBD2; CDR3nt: TGTGCCAGCAGCGTAGGGCTAGCGGCCTCCTACGAGCAGTACTTC; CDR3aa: CASSVGLAASYEQYF
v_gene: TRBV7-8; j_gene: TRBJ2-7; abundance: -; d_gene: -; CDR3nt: TGTGCCAGCAGCTTCCGGGGAACCTACGAGCAGTACTTC; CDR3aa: CASSFRGTYEQYF
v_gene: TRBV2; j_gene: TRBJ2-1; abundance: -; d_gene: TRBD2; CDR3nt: TGTGCCAGCAGTGAGCCGGGAGGCCCTACCTACAATGAGCAGTTCTTC; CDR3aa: CASSEPGGPTYNEQFF
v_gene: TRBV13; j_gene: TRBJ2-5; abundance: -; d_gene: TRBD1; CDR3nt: TGTGCCAGCAGCTTTGGACAGGGAGTTGGAGAGACCCAGTACTTC; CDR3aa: CASSFGQGVGETQYF
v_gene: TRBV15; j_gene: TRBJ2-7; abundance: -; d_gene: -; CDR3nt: TGTGCCACCAGCAGAGACCACGAGCAGTACTTC; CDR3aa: CATSRDHEQYF
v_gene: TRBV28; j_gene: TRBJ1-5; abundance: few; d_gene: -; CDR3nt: TGTGCCAGCAGCCTTACCCAAAGGGGCAATCAGCCCCAGCATTTT; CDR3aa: CASSLTQRGNQPQHF
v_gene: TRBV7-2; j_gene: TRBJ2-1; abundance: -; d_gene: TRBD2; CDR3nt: TGTGCCAGCAGCTTACTAGCGGGAGTGGTATACAATGAGCAGTTCTTC; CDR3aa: CASSLLAGVVYNEQFF
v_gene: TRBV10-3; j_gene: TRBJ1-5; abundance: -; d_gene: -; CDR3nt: TGTGCCATCAGTTCCGGGACCCGGGGTCAGCCCCAGCATTTT; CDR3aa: CAISSGTRGQPQHF
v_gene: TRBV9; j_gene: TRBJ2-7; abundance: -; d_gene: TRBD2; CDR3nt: TGTGCCAGCAGCGCCACTAGCGGCCACTCCTACGAGCAGTACTTC; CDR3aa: CASSATSGHSYEQYF
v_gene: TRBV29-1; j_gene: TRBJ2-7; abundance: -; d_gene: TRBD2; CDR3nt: TGCAGCGTTGAGGGGGGGTACGAGCAGTACTTC; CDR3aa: CSVEGGYEQYF
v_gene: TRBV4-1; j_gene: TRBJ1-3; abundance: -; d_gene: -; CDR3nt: TGCGCCAGCAGCCAACTACGGGACGCCACCTCTGGAAACACCATATATTTT; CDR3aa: CASSQLRDATSGNTIYF
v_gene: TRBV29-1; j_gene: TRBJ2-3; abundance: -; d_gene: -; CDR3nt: TGCAGCGTTAGACAAGATACGCAGTATTTT; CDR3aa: CSVRQDTQYF
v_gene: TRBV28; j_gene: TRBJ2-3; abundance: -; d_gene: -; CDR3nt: TGTGCCAGCAGTTTTTTCTTCCAAGACACAGATACGCAGTATTTT; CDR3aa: CASSFFFQDTDTQYF
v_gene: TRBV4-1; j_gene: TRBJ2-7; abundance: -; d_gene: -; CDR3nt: TGCGCCAGCAGCCCGGCCGCGGCTAGCATAAGCTACGAGCAGTACTTC; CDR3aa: CASSPAAASISYEQYF
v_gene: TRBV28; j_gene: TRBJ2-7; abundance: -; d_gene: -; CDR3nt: TGTGCCAGCAGTCTACCGACTGAACAAGAAGCCTACGAGCAGTACTTC; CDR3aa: CASSLPTEQEAYEQYF
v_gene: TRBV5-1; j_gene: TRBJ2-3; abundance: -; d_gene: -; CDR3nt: TGCGCCAGCAGCGTGGGGTTAACGCAGTATTTT; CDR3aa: CASSVGLTQYF
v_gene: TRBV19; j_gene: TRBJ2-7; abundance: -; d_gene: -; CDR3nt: TGTGCCAGTAGTATAGGCGGCGAGCAGTACTTC; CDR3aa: CASSIGGEQYF
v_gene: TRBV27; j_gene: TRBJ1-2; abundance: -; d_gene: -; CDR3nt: TGTGCCAGCAGTGCCGGGAAAAACTATGGCTACACCTTC; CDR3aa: CASSAGKNYGYTF
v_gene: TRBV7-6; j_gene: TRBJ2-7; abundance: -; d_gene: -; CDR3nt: TGTGCCAGCAGCCAGAGCCCCGGCTCCTACGAGCAGTACTTC; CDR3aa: CASSQSPGSYEQYF
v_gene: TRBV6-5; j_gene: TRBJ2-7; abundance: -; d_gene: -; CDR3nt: TGTGCCAGCAGTTACTCAATGCAGTCCTACGAGCAGTACTTC; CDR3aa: CASSYSMQSYEQYF
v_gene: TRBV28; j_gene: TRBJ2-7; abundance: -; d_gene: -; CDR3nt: TGTGCCAGCAGTCCTCTCGGACAGAACTACTACGAGCAGTACTTC; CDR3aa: CASSPLGQNYYEQYF
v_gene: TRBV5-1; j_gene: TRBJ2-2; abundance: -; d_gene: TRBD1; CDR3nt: TGCGCCAGCAGCTTGGATCGATTTGACAGGGCGAACACCGGGGAGCTGTTTTTT; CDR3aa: CASSLDRFDRANTGELFF
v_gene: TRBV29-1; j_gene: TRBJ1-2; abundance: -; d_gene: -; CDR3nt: TGCAGCGTTAACTGGATCTATGGCTACACCTTC; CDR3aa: CSVNWIYGYTF
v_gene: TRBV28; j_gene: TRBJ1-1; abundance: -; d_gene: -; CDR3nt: TGTGCCAGCAGTTTTCGTTCAGCCAACACTGAAGCTTTCTTT; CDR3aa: CASSFRSANTEAFF
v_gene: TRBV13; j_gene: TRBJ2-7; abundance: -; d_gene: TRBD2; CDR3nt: TGTGCCAGCAGCCCTAAGCGGGGCGCCTACGAGCAGTACTTC; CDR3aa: CASSPKRGAYEQYF
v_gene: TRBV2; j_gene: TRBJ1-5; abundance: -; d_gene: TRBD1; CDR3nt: TGTGCCAGCAGCGGGGGACAGGGGCTCAATCAGCCCCAGCATTTT; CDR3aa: CASSGGQGLNQPQHF
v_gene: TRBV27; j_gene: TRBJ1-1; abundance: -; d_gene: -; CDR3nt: TGTGCCAGCAGACAGGGCCGGGAAGCTTTCTTT; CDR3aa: CASRQGREAFF
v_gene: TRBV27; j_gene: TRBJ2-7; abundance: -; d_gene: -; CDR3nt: TGTGCCACCGGTCCAGGGGTCATCGACGAGCAGTACTTC; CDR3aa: CATGPGVIDEQYF
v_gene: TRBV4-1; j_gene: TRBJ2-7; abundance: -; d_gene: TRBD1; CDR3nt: TGCGCCAGCAGCCAAGGGACAGGAACCCTTCGACCATACGAGCAGTACTTC; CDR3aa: CASSQGTGTLRPYEQYF
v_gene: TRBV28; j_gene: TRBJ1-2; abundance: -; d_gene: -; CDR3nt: TGTGCCAGCAGACTTCTACATGGCTATGGCTACACCTTC; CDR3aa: CASRLLHGYGYTF
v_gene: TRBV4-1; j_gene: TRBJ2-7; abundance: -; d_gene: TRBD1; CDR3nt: TGCGCCAGCAGCCAAGCCCGGGACAGCTCCTACGAGCAGTACTTC; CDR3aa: CASSQARDSSYEQYF
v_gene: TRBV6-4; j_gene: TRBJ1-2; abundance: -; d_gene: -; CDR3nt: TGTGCCAGCAGTGATAAAGGGACTGGGGGCTACACCTTC; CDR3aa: CASSDKGTGGYTF
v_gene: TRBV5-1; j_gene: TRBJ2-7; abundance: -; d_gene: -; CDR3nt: TGCGCCAGCAGGGGCCGGAGTTCCTACGAGCAGTACTTC; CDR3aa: CASRGRSSYEQYF
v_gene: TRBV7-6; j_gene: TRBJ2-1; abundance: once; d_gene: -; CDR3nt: TGTGCCAGCAGCATGGGGGGGGCTCGGAATGAGCAGTTCTTC; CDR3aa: CASSMGGARNEQFF
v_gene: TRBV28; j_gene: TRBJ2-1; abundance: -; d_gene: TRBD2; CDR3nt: TGTGCCAGCAGTTTTTTCGCGGGAGTAAATGAGCAGTTCTTC; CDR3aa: CASSFFAGVNEQFF
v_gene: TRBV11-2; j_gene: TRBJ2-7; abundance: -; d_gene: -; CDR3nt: TGTGCCAGCAGCTTTGGTGGGAGCACCTACGAGCAGTACTTC; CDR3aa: CASSFGGSTYEQYF